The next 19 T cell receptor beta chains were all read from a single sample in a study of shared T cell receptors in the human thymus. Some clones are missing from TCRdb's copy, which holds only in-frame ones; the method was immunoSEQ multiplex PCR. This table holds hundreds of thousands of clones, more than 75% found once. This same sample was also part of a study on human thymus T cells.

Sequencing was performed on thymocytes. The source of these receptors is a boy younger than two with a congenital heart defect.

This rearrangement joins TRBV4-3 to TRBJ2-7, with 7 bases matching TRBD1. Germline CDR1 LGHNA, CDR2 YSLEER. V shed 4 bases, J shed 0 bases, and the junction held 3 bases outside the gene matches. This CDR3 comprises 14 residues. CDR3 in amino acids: CASSPDRDSYEQYF. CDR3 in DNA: TGCGCCAGCAGCCCAGACAGGGACTCCTACGAGCAGTACTTC.

In nucleotides, the CDR3 is TGTGCCAGCAGTAAAAACGACACCTCCTACAATGAGCAGTTCTTC. Translation gives CASSKNDTSYNEQFF. The chain couples TRBV14 to TRBJ2-1; D gene unclear. Germline lookup yields CDR1 SGHDN and CDR2 FVKESK. The CDR3 extends over 15 amino acids. Trimming pared 6 bases from V and 0 bases from J, leaving 12 bases between.

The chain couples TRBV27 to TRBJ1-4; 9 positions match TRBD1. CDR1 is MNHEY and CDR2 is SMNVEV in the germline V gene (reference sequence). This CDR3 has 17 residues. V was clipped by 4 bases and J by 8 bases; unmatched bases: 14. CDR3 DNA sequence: TGTGCCAGCAGTTCTCCGAACGGCGGGACAGGGTGGGAAAAACTGTTTTTT. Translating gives CASSSPNGGTGWEKLFF.

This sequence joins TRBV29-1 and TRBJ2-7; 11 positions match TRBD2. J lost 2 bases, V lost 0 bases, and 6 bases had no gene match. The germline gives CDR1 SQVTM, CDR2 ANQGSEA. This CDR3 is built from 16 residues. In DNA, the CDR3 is TGCAGCGTTGAAGATCGGGTAGCGGGAGGGCCCTACGAGCAGTACTTC. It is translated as CSVEDRVAGGPYEQYF.

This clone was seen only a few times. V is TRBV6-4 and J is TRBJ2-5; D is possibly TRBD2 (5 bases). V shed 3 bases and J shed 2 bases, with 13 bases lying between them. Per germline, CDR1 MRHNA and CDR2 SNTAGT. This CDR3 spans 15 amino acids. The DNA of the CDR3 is TGTGCCAGCAGTGAGGGTGGAGGATATCAAGAGACCCAGTACTTC. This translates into CASSEGGGYQETQYF.

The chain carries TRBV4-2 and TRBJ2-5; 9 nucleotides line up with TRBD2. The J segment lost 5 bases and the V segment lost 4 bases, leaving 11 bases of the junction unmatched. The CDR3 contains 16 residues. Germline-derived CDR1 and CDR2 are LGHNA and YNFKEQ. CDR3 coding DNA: TGTGCCAGCAGCCCCGGACTAGCGCATAGTCCGGAGACCCAGTACTTC. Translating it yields CASSPGLAHSPETQYF.

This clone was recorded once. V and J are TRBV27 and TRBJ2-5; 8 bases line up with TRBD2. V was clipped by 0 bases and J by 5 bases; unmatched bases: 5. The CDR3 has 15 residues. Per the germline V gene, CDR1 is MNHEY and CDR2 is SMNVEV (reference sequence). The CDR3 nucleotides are TGTGCCAGCAGTTTATCCCGGACTAGCCGGGAGACCCAGTACTTC. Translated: CASSLSRTSRETQYF.

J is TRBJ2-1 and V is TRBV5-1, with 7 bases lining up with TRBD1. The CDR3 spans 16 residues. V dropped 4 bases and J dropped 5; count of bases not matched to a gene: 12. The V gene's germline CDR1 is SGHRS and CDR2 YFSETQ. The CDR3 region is CASSPQGGWRNNEQFF. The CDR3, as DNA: TGCGCCAGCAGCCCACAAGGGGGCTGGCGGAACAATGAGCAGTTCTTC.

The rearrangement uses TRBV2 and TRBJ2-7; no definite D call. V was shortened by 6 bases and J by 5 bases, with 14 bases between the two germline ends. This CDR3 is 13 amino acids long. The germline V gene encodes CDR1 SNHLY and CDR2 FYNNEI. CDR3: CASRRIASNEQYF. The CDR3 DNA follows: TGTGCCAGCAGGAGGATCGCTAGTAACGAGCAGTACTTC. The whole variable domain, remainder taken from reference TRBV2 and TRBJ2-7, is EPEVTQTPSHQVTQMGQEVILRCVPISNHLYFYWYRQILGQKVEFLVSFYNNEISEKSEIFDDQFSVERPDGSNFTLKIRSTKLEDSAMYFCASRRIASNEQYFGPGTRLTVT.

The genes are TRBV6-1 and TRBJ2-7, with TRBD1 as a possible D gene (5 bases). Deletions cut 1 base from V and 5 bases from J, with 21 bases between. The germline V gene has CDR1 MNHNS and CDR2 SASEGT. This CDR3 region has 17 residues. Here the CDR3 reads CASSEETTNNRWDEQYF. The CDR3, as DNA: TGTGCCAGCAGTGAAGAAACGACGAACAACAGGTGGGACGAGCAGTACTTC.

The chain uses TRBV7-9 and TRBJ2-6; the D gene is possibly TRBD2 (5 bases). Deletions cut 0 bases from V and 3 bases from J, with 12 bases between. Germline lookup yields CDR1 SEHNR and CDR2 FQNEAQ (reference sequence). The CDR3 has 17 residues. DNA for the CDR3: TGTGCCAGCAGCTTAGCAAGAGGGCGCGGTGGGGCCAACGTCCTGACTTTC. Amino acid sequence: CASSLARGRGGANVLTF.

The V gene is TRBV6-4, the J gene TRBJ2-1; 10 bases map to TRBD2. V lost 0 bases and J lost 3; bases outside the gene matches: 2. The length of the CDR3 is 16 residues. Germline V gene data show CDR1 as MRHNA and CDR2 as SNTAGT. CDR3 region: CASSDSSGRGYNEQFF. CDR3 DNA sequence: TGTGCCAGCAGTGACTCAAGCGGGAGGGGCTACAATGAGCAGTTCTTC.

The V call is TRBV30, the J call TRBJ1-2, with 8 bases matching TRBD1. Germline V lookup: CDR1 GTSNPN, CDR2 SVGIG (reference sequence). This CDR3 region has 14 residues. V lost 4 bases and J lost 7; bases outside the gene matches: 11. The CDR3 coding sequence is TGTGCCTGGAATTCGGTCAGGGGGCGCCGTGGCTACACCTTC. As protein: CAWNSVRGRRGYTF.

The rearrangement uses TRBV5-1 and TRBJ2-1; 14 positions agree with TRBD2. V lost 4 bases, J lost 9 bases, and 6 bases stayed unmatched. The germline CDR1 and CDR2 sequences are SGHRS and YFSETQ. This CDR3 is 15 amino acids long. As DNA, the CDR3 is TGCGCCAGCAGCACTGGGACTAGCGGGAGTATTGAGCAGTTCTTC. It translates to CASSTGTSGSIEQFF.

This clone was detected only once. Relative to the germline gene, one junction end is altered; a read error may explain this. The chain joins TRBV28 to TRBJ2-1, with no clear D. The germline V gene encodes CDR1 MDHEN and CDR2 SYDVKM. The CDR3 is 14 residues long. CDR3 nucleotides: TGTGCCAGCAGTTACGTCGTCAGATACAATAAGCAGTTCTTC. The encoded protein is CASSYVVRYNKQFF.

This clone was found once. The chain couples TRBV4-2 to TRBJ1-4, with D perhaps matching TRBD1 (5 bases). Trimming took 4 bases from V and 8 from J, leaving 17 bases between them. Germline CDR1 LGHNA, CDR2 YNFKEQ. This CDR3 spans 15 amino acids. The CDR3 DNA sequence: TGTGCCAGCAGCCCCCGCGAGATGCGGGGGGAAAAACTGTTTTTT. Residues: CASSPREMRGEKLFF.

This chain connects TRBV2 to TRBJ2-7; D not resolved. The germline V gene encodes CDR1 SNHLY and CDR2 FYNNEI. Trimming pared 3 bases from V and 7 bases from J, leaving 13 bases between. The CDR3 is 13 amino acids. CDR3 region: CASSDSLYWEQYF. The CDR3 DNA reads TGTGCCAGCAGTGATTCCCTTTACTGGGAGCAGTACTTC.

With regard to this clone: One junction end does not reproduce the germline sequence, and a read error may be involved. CDR3 nucleotide sequence: TGTGCTAGCAGCCTCCGGGGTCGCGCAGATACGCAGTATTTT. It yields the protein CASSLRGRADTQYF. The chain recombines TRBV7-7 with TRBJ2-3; TRBD2 might be the D (5 bases). The CDR3 consists of 14 residues. Per germline, CDR1 SSHAT and CDR2 FNYEAQ (reference sequence).

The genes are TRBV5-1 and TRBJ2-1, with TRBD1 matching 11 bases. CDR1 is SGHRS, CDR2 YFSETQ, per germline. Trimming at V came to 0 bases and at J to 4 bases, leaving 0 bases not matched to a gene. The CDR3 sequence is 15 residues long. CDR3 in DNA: TGCGCCAGCAGCTTGGGGGACAGGGGGTACAATGAGCAGTTCTTC. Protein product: CASSLGDRGYNEQFF.